Listed below are T cell receptor beta chains from one sample, sequenced in a study of OX40 agonist ivuxolimab in advanced cancers. The data were produced by immunoSEQ multiplex PCR, yet TCRdb's version contains in-frame clones alone and is incomplete. The data contain approximately 90,000 clones, about 85% of them seen just once; the ten biggest clones take up about 4.1%. The material sequenced was CD4+ or CD8+ T cells sorted from blood, taken in a trial of the OX40 agonist ivuxolimab. These receptors all come from an adult with an advanced solid tumor such as melanoma, head and neck, liver or kidney cancer. Both conserved end residues are part of each CDR3. Each record gives: clone size, CDR3 length, D gene, V gene, J gene, CDR3 DNA, CDR3 protein. A D gene is named only where the DNA matches it firmly. Expanded clones get a size class; other rows say once, few or many, or leave the size out.

clone size: NA; CDR3 length: 14; D gene: TRBD1; V gene: TRBV7-6; J gene: TRBJ2-3; CDR3 DNA: TGTGCCAGCAGCTACGGACAGGGCACAGATACGCAGTATTTT; CDR3 protein: CASSYGQGTDTQYF
clone size: NA; CDR3 length: 15; D gene: TRBD1; V gene: TRBV18; J gene: TRBJ2-1; CDR3 DNA: TGTGCCAGCTCGCCGACGGGACAGGGGTACAATGAGCAGTTCTTC; CDR3 protein: CASSPTGQGYNEQFF
clone size: NA; CDR3 length: 14; D gene: NA; V gene: TRBV6-1; J gene: TRBJ2-3; CDR3 DNA: TGTGCCAGCAGTGAAGCAGGGGGCACAGATACGCAGTATTTT; CDR3 protein: CASSEAGGTDTQYF
clone size: once; CDR3 length: 13; D gene: NA; V gene: TRBV18; J gene: TRBJ2-1; CDR3 DNA: TGTGCCAGCTCACCAGGAAGGGTCAATGAGCAGTTCTTC; CDR3 protein: CASSPGRVNEQFF
clone size: once; CDR3 length: 13; D gene: NA; V gene: TRBV15; J gene: TRBJ2-3; CDR3 DNA: TGTGCCACCAGCAGAGATCTTCCAGATACGCAGTATTTT; CDR3 protein: CATSRDLPDTQYF
clone size: NA; CDR3 length: 14; D gene: TRBD2; V gene: TRBV18; J gene: TRBJ2-1; CDR3 DNA: TGTGCCAGCTCACCAAGCGGGAGGGCGGTGGAGCAGTTCTTC; CDR3 protein: CASSPSGRAVEQFF
clone size: NA; CDR3 length: 14; D gene: NA; V gene: TRBV28; J gene: TRBJ2-3; CDR3 DNA: TGTGCCAGCAGTTTGTCGGGGCGTGGAGATACGCAGTATTTT; CDR3 protein: CASSLSGRGDTQYF
clone size: NA; CDR3 length: 11; D gene: NA; V gene: TRBV20-1; J gene: TRBJ2-3; CDR3 DNA: TGCAGTGCTAGATCTGGGCATACGCAGTATTTT; CDR3 protein: CSARSGHTQYF
clone size: NA; CDR3 length: 18; D gene: TRBD2; V gene: TRBV5-8; J gene: TRBJ2-5; CDR3 DNA: TGTGCCAGCAGCACAGGACTAGCGGGAGGTCCGGTATCCGAGACCCAGTACTTC; CDR3 protein: CASSTGLAGGPVSETQYF
clone size: NA; CDR3 length: 15; D gene: TRBD1; V gene: TRBV4-3; J gene: TRBJ2-5; CDR3 DNA: TGCGCCAGCAGCCAGGGTGGGACAGTCCAAGAGACCCAGTACTTC; CDR3 protein: CASSQGGTVQETQYF
clone size: NA; CDR3 length: 15; D gene: NA; V gene: TRBV19; J gene: TRBJ1-2; CDR3 DNA: TGTGCCAGTACCAAATCCCCAGGGACAAGTTATGGCTACACCTTC; CDR3 protein: CASTKSPGTSYGYTF
clone size: NA; CDR3 length: 16; D gene: NA; V gene: TRBV28; J gene: TRBJ2-4; CDR3 DNA: TGTGCCAGCAGTCCTCAGGGGCGAGTCGCCAAAAACATTCAGTACTTC; CDR3 protein: CASSPQGRVAKNIQYF
clone size: NA; CDR3 length: 15; D gene: TRBD2; V gene: TRBV4-3; J gene: TRBJ2-7; CDR3 DNA: TGCGCCAGCAGCCAAAGGCTAGCGGGTGACTACGAGCAGTACTTC; CDR3 protein: CASSQRLAGDYEQYF
clone size: NA; CDR3 length: 15; D gene: NA; V gene: TRBV6-4; J gene: TRBJ2-7; CDR3 DNA: TGTGCCAGCAGTGATGTTTCCGGGACAAGGGCAGAGCAGTACTTC; CDR3 protein: CASSDVSGTRAEQYF
clone size: NA; CDR3 length: 14; D gene: NA; V gene: TRBV27; J gene: TRBJ2-2; CDR3 DNA: TGTGCCAGCAGGGCGGGGCAACGAGCCGGGGAGCTGTTTTTT; CDR3 protein: CASRAGQRAGELFF
clone size: NA; CDR3 length: 18; D gene: TRBD2; V gene: TRBV6-4; J gene: TRBJ2-5; CDR3 DNA: TGTGCCAGCAGTGCCCCTAATCCCCGGCCGGGAGGCCAAGAGACCCAGTACTTC; CDR3 protein: CASSAPNPRPGGQETQYF
clone size: NA; CDR3 length: 20; D gene: NA; V gene: TRBV15; J gene: TRBJ2-5; CDR3 DNA: TGTGCCACCAGCAGAGATCTAATAAAGATTTGGATAAGCGGACAAGAGACCCAGTACTTC; CDR3 protein: CATSRDLIKIWISGQETQYF
clone size: once; CDR3 length: 14; D gene: NA; V gene: TRBV11-2; J gene: TRBJ2-5; CDR3 DNA: TGTGCCAGCAGCTTAGTAGGGTTCGGGGAGACCCAGTACTTC; CDR3 protein: CASSLVGFGETQYF
clone size: NA; CDR3 length: 14; D gene: TRBD1; V gene: TRBV25-1; J gene: TRBJ2-2; CDR3 DNA: TGTGCCAGCATAGACAGGGCGAACACCGGGGAGCTGTTTTTT; CDR3 protein: CASIDRANTGELFF
clone size: NA; CDR3 length: 14; D gene: TRBD2; V gene: TRBV18; J gene: TRBJ2-5; CDR3 DNA: TGTGCCAGCTCATCGGGGGGGTTCCAAGAGACCCAGTACTTC; CDR3 protein: CASSSGGFQETQYF
clone size: NA; CDR3 length: 16; D gene: TRBD2; V gene: TRBV7-9; J gene: TRBJ2-7; CDR3 DNA: TGTGCCAGCAGCTCTGACGCGGGGGTCTCCCCCTACGAGCAGTACTTC; CDR3 protein: CASSSDAGVSPYEQYF
clone size: NA; CDR3 length: 15; D gene: TRBD1; V gene: TRBV5-1; J gene: TRBJ2-3; CDR3 DNA: TGCGCCAGCAGCCAGGGACAGCTTGACACAGATACGCAGTATTTT; CDR3 protein: CASSQGQLDTDTQYF
clone size: NA; CDR3 length: 15; D gene: NA; V gene: TRBV11-3; J gene: TRBJ2-2; CDR3 DNA: TGTGCCAGCAGCTTAGAAGGGACCCGCACTGGGGAGCTGTTTTTT; CDR3 protein: CASSLEGTRTGELFF
clone size: NA; CDR3 length: 14; D gene: NA; V gene: TRBV19; J gene: TRBJ1-2; CDR3 DNA: TGTGCCAGTAGTCACCCCGGACAGCTCTATGGCTACACCTTC; CDR3 protein: CASSHPGQLYGYTF
clone size: NA; CDR3 length: 16; D gene: TRBD1; V gene: TRBV9; J gene: TRBJ2-2; CDR3 DNA: TGTGCCAGCAGCGTGGGGGACAGTGAGTACACCGGGGAGCTGTTTTTT; CDR3 protein: CASSVGDSEYTGELFF
clone size: few; CDR3 length: 15; D gene: NA; V gene: TRBV6-1; J gene: TRBJ2-7; CDR3 DNA: TGTGCCAGCAGTGGGGCCCGGACGGTTGCCTACGAGCAGTACTTC; CDR3 protein: CASSGARTVAYEQYF
clone size: NA; CDR3 length: 15; D gene: TRBD2; V gene: TRBV5-5; J gene: TRBJ2-3; CDR3 DNA: TGTGCCAGCAGCTTGTGGGAGGGCTACACAGATACGCAGTATTTT; CDR3 protein: CASSLWEGYTDTQYF
clone size: NA; CDR3 length: 15; D gene: TRBD2; V gene: TRBV6-5; J gene: TRBJ2-7; CDR3 DNA: TGTGCCAGCAGTTACGGATTCGGGGGGGTTCGCGAGCAGTACTTC; CDR3 protein: CASSYGFGGVREQYF
clone size: NA; CDR3 length: 14; D gene: NA; V gene: TRBV6-5; J gene: TRBJ2-7; CDR3 DNA: TGTGCCAGCATGGGCAGTCAAGTCTCCTACGAGCAGTACTTC; CDR3 protein: CASMGSQVSYEQYF
clone size: NA; CDR3 length: 14; D gene: NA; V gene: TRBV2; J gene: TRBJ2-3; CDR3 DNA: TGTGCCAGCAGTGGAACAGGGAGGTCAGATACGCAGTATTTT; CDR3 protein: CASSGTGRSDTQYF
clone size: NA; CDR3 length: 15; D gene: TRBD2; V gene: TRBV6-1; J gene: TRBJ2-7; CDR3 DNA: TGTGCCAGCAGTGAAGCGGGCGGGAGTAGCGACGAGCAGTACTTC; CDR3 protein: CASSEAGGSSDEQYF
clone size: few; CDR3 length: 15; D gene: TRBD2; V gene: TRBV6-5; J gene: TRBJ2-1; CDR3 DNA: TGTGCCAGCAGGGTCAGAAGCGGGATCTACAATGAGCAGTTCTTC; CDR3 protein: CASRVRSGIYNEQFF
clone size: once; CDR3 length: 18; D gene: TRBD2; V gene: TRBV7-9; J gene: TRBJ2-1; CDR3 DNA: TGTGCCAGCAGCTTAAACCCCGGACTAGCGGGAGCGTACAATGAGCAGTTCTTC; CDR3 protein: CASSLNPGLAGAYNEQFF
clone size: NA; CDR3 length: 13; D gene: NA; V gene: TRBV28; J gene: TRBJ1-5; CDR3 DNA: TGTGCCAGCAGTTTTCCAGAGCCGGGGCCCCAGCATTTT; CDR3 protein: CASSFPEPGPQHF
clone size: NA; CDR3 length: 14; D gene: NA; V gene: TRBV15; J gene: TRBJ1-4; CDR3 DNA: TGTGCCACCAGCAGAGTCGGTCAGAATGAAAAACTGTTTTTT; CDR3 protein: CATSRVGQNEKLFF
clone size: NA; CDR3 length: 14; D gene: TRBD1; V gene: TRBV28; J gene: TRBJ2-7; CDR3 DNA: TGTGCCAGCAGAAAACGACAGGGGAAGGGCGAGCAGTACTTC; CDR3 protein: CASRKRQGKGEQYF
clone size: NA; CDR3 length: 14; D gene: NA; V gene: TRBV19; J gene: TRBJ1-4; CDR3 DNA: TGTGCCAGTACCCAGTGGGGAGGAGGAGAAAAACTGTTTTTT; CDR3 protein: CASTQWGGGEKLFF
clone size: NA; CDR3 length: 14; D gene: NA; V gene: TRBV4-2; J gene: TRBJ2-7; CDR3 DNA: TGTGCCAGCAGCCAAGATCTGGGTTCTTACGAGCAGTACTTC; CDR3 protein: CASSQDLGSYEQYF
clone size: NA; CDR3 length: 12; D gene: NA; V gene: TRBV2; J gene: TRBJ2-1; CDR3 DNA: TGTGCCAGCGTGACCCCTGGGACTGAGCAGTTCTTC; CDR3 protein: CASVTPGTEQFF
clone size: NA; CDR3 length: 14; D gene: NA; V gene: TRBV7-8; J gene: TRBJ2-7; CDR3 DNA: TGTGCCAGCAGCTCCCGGACAGTACCCTACGAGCAGTACTTC; CDR3 protein: CASSSRTVPYEQYF
clone size: NA; CDR3 length: 14; D gene: TRBD2; V gene: TRBV28; J gene: TRBJ2-5; CDR3 DNA: TGTGCCAGCGGGGTAGCGGGAGTCCAAGAGACCCAGTACTTC; CDR3 protein: CASGVAGVQETQYF
clone size: NA; CDR3 length: 15; D gene: TRBD1; V gene: TRBV2; J gene: TRBJ1-4; CDR3 DNA: TGTGCCAGCACCCAGGAGGGGGCTTCTAATGAAAAACTGTTTTTT; CDR3 protein: CASTQEGASNEKLFF